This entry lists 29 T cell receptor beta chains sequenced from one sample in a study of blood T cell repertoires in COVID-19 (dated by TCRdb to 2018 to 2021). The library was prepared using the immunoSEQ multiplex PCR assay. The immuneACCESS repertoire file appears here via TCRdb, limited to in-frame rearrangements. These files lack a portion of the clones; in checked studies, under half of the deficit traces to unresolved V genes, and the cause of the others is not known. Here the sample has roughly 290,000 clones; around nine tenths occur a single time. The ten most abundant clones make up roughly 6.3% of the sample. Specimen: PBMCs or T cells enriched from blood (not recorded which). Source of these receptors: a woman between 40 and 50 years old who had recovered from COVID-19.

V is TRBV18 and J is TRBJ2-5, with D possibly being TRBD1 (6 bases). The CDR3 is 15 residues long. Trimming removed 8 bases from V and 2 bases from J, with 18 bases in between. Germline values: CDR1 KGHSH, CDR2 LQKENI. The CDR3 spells CASQTMGATQETQYF. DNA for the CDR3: TGTGCCAGCCAAACGATGGGGGCGACGCAAGAGACCCAGTACTTC.

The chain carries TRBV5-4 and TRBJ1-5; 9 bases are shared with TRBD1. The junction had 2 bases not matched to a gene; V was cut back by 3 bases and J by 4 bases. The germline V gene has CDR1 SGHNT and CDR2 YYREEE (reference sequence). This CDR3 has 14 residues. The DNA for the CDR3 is TGTGCCAGCAGCTCTGGACAGGGGAATCAGCCCCAGCATTTT. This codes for CASSSGQGNQPQHF.

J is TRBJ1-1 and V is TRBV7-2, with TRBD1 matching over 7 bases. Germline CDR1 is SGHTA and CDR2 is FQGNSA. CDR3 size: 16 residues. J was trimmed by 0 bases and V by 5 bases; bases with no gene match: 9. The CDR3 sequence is CASSNYAGTVNTEAFF. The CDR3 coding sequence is TGTGCCAGCAGCAACTATGCGGGGACAGTGAACACTGAAGCTTTCTTT.

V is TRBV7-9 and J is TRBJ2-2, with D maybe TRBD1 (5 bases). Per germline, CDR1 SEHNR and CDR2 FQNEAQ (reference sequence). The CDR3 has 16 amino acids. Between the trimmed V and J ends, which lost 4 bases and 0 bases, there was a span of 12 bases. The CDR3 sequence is CASSSRGAANTGELFF. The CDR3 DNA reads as TGTGCCAGCAGCTCCCGTGGGGCAGCGAACACCGGGGAGCTGTTTTTT.

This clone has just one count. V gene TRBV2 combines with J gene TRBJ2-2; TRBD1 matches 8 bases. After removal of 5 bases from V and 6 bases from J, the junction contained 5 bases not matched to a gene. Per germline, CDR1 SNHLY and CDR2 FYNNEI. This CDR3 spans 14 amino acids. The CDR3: CASSSRGPAGELFF. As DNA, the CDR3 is TGTGCCAGCAGTTCCAGGGGGCCTGCCGGGGAGCTGTTTTTT.

The CDR3 DNA sequence: TGTGCCAGCAGTTACTCGGGAGGCGCGCCTAACTATGGCTACACCTTC. Protein: CASSYSGGAPNYGYTF. The genes are TRBV6-5 and TRBJ1-2; D remains unclear. V lost 0 bases to trimming and J lost 0 bases, with 11 bases between them. This CDR3 has 16 residues. Germline assignment: CDR1 MNHEY and CDR2 SVGAGI.

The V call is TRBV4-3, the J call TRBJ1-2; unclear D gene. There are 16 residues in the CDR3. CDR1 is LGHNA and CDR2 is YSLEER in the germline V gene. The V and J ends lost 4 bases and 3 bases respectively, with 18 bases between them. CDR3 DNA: TGCGCCAGCAGCCCCAAGTGGATAAAAGGAGACTATGGCTACACCTTC. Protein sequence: CASSPKWIKGDYGYTF.

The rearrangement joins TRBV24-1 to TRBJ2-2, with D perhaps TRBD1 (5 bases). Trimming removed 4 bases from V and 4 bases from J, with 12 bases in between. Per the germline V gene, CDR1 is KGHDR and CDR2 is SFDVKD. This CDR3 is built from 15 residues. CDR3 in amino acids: CATSDPGHATGELFF. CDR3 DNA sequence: TGTGCCACCAGTGACCCTGGACACGCCACCGGGGAGCTGTTTTTT.

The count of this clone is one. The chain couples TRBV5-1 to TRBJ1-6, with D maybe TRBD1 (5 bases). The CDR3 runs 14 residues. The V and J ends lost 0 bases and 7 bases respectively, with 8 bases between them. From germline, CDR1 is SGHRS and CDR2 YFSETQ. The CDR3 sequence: CASSLEGLNSPLHF. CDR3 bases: TGCGCCAGCAGCTTGGAGGGGCTAAATTCACCCCTCCACTTT. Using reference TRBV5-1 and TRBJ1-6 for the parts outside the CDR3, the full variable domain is KAGVTQTPRYLIKTRGQQVTLSCSPISGHRSVSWYQQTPGQGLQFLFEYFSETQRNKGNFPGRFSGRQFSNSRSEMNVSTLELGDSALYLCASSLEGLNSPLHFGNGTRLTVT.

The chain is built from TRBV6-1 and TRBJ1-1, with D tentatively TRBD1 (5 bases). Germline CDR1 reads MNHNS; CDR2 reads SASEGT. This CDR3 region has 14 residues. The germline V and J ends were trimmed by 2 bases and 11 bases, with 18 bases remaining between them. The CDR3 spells CASSERAGAYRAFF. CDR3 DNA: TGTGCCAGCAGTGAAAGAGCTGGGGCTTATCGGGCTTTCTTT.

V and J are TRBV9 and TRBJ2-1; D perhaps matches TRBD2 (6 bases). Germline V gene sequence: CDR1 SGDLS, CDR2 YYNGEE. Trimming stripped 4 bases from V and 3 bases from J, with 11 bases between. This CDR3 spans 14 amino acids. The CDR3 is CASSREVGYNEQFF. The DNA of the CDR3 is TGTGCCAGCAGCAGGGAGGTGGGCTACAATGAGCAGTTCTTC. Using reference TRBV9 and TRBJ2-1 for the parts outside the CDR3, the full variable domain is DSGVTQTPKHLITATGQRVTLRCSPRSGDLSVYWYQQSLDQGLQFLIQYYNGEERAKGNILERFSAQQFPDLHSELNLSSLELGDSALYFCASSREVGYNEQFFGPGTRLTVL.

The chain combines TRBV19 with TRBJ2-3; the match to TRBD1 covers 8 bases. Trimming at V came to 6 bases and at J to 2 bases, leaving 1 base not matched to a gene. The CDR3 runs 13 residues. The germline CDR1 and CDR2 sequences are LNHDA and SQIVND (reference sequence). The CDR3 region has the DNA TGTGCCAGTAGGGACAGGGTCACAGATACGCAGTATTTT. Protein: CASRDRVTDTQYF.

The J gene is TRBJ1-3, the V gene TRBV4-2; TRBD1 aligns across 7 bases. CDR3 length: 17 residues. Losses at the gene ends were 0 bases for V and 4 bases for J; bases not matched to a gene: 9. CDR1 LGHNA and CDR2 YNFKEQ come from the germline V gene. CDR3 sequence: CASSQEVFQGQGNTIYF. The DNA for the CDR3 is TGTGCCAGCAGCCAAGAGGTTTTCCAGGGACAGGGAAACACCATATATTTT.

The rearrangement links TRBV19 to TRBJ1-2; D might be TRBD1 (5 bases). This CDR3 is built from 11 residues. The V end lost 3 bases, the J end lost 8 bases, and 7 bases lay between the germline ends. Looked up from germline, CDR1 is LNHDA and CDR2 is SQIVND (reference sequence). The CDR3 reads CASSIREGYTF. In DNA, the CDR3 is TGTGCCAGTAGTATCAGGGAAGGCTACACCTTC.

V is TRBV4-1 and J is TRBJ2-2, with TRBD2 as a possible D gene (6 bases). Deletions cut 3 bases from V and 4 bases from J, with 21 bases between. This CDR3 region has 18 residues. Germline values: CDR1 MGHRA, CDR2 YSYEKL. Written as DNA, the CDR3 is TGCGCCAGCAGCCAGAATCTGGGCAGGAGGGGAGGCACCGGGGAGCTGTTTTTT. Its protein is CASSQNLGRRGGTGELFF.

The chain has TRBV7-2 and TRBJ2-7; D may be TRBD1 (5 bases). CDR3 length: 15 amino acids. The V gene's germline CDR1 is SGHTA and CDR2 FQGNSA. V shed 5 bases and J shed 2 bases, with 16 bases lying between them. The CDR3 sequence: CASSPRRNRPYEQYF. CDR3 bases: TGTGCCAGCAGCCCCCGCCGGAACAGGCCCTACGAGCAGTACTTC.

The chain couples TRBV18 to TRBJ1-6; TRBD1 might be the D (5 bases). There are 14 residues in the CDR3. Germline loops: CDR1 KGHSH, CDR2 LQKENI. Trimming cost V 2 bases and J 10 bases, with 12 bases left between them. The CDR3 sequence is CASSPNSGGSPLHF. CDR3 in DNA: TGTGCCAGCTCACCAAACAGCGGGGGGTCACCCCTCCACTTT. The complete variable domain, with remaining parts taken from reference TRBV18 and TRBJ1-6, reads NAGVMQNPRHLVRRRGQEARLRCSPMKGHSHVYWYRQLPEEGLKFMVYLQKENIIDESGMPKERFSAEFPKEGPSILRIQQVVRGDSAAYFCASSPNSGGSPLHFGNGTRLTVT.

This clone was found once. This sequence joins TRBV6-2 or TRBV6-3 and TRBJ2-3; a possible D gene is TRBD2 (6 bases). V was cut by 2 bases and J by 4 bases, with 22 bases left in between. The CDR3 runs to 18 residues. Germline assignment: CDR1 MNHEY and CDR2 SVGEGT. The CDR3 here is CASSYISGGPSNADTQYF. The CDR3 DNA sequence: TGTGCCAGCAGTTACATTAGCGGCGGACCGAGCAATGCAGATACGCAGTATTTT.

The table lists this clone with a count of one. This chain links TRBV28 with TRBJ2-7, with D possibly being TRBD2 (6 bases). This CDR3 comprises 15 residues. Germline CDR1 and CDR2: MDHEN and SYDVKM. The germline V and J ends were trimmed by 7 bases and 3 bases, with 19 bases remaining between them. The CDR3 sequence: CASTNWGGSIYEQYF. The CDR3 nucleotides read TGTGCCAGCACCAACTGGGGAGGATCAATCTACGAGCAGTACTTC.

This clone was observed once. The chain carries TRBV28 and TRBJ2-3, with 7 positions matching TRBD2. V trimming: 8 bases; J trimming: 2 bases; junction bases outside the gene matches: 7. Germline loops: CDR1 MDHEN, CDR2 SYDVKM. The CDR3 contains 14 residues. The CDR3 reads CASGRSGITDTQYF. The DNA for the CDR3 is TGTGCCAGCGGCCGAAGCGGGATCACAGATACGCAGTATTTT.

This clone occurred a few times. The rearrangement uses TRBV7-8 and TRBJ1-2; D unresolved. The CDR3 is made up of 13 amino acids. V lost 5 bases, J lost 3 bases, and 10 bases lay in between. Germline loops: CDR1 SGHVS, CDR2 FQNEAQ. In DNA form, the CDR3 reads TGTGCCAGCAGCCTCAGGAATTACTATGGCTACACCTTC. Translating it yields CASSLRNYYGYTF.

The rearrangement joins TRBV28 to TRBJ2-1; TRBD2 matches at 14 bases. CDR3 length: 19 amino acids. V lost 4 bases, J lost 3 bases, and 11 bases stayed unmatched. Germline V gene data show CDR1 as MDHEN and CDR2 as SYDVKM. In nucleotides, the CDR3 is TGTGCCAGCAGTTCTATTGCCCCGGGACTAGCGGGGGTCTACAATGAGCAGTTCTTC. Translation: CASSSIAPGLAGVYNEQFF.

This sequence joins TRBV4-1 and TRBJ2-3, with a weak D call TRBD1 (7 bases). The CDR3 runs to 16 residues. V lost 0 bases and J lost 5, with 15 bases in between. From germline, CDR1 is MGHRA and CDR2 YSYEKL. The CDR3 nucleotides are TGCGCCAGCAGCCAAGAAGGGGGCGGGGCGAGAGATACGCAGTATTTT. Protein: CASSQEGGGARDTQYF.

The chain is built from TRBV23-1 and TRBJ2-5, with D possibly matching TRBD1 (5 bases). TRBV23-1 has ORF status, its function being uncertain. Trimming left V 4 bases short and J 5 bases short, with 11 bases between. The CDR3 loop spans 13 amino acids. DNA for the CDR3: TGCGCCAGCAGTCCAGGGCGACAGGAGACCCAGTACTTC. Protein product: CASSPGRQETQYF.

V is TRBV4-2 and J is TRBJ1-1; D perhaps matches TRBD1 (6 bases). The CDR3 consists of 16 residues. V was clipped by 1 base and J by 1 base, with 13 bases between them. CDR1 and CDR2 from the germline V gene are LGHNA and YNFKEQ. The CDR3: CASSQARGGANTEAFF. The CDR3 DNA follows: TGTGCCAGCAGCCAAGCCCGAGGGGGGGCGAACACTGAAGCTTTCTTT.

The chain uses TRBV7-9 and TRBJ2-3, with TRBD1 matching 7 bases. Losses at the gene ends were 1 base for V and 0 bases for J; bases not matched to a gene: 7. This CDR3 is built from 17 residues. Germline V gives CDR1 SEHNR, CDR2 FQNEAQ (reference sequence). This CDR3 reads CASSLDEGAISTDTQYF. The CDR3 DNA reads TGTGCCAGCAGCTTAGATGAGGGGGCCATAAGCACAGATACGCAGTATTTT.

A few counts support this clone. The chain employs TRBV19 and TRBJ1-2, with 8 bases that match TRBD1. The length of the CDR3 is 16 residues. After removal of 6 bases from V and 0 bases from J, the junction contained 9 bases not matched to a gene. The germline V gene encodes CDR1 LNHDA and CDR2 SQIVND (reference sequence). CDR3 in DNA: TGTGCCAGTAGGATGAACCGACAGGGGCCTAACTATGGCTACACCTTC. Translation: CASRMNRQGPNYGYTF.

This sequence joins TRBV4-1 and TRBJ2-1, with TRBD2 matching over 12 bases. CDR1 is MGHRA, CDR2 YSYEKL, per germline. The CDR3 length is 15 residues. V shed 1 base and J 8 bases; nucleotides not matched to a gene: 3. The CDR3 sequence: CASSQVTSGSYEQFF. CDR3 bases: TGCGCCAGCAGCCAAGTGACTAGCGGGAGTTATGAGCAGTTCTTC.

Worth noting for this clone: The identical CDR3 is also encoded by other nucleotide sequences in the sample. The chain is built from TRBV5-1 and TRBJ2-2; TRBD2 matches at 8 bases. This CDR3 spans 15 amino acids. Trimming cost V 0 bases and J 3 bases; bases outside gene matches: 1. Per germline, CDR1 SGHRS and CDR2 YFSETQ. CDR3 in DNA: TGCGCCAGCAGCTTGGTACTAGCGGACACCGGGGAGCTGTTTTTT. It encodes CASSLVLADTGELFF.